This T cell receptor (delta chain) was sequenced for a study of gamma-delta chains in newborns, infants, children (dated by TCRdb to about 2019). Notes on the research overall: According to the study title, microbial exposure causes polyclonal expansion of innate gammadelta T cells right after birth. The study examined the way microbial exposure affected innate gammadelta T cell populations in human newborns right after birth.

Measured from the cysteine to the phenylalanine, the CDR3 is 22 residues long. CDR3 DNA only is kept here, 66 bases in frame from base 1. Data came from an Illumina MiSeq. TCRdb reran clone calling on the public reads with CATT; rows sharing one DNA sequence were then combined. The sample data list thousands of delta-chain clones, and 5.2% of these were observed just once. The ten most abundant clones make up approximately 6.4% of the sample. The table lists this clone with a few counts. The clone's antigen remains unknown. Base qualities are missing; no much larger clone stands one base away. The source is a child who was a newborn, infant or young child, either healthy, febrile or measles-vaccinated (not recorded which). No V gene was called, and the J gene is TRDJ1; the table's D call TRDD3 went unverified against the DNA. The specimen sequenced was blood. The CDR3 region: CALGATFPPYWGGPGFTDKLIF. The DNA reads TGTGCTCTTGGGGCGACCTTCCCGCCATACTGGGGCGGCCCGGGATTCACCGATAAACTCATCTTT.